This TCR beta chain was retrieved from a study of primary melanoma T cells and metastatic recurrence. Broader study findings: T-cell fraction over 20% seemed protective regardless of ulceration or nodes. Suggested, not shown: primary melanomas can contain effective antitumor T cells.

Each patient's primary melanoma had been removed surgically, with risk of metastatic recurrence. The data were produced by immunoSEQ multiplex PCR, yet TCRdb's version contains in-frame clones alone and is incomplete. The sample records about 580 clones, under 75% being singletons. The table lists this clone with a few counts. The antigen is undetermined. Sequencing used melanoma tumor tissue. The sequence was collected from a human donor with melanoma.

CDR3 sequence reads: CSVEFSGREQYF. Here the CDR3 DNA reads TGCAGCGTTGAATTTTCAGGGCGAGAGCAGTACTTC. This chain uses TRBV29-1 with TRBJ2-7; D might be TRBD1 (5 bases). Germline V gene sequence: CDR1 SQVTM, CDR2 ANQGSEA. The V end lost 2 bases, the J end lost 7 bases, and 12 bases lay between the germline ends. The CDR3 loop spans 12 amino acids.